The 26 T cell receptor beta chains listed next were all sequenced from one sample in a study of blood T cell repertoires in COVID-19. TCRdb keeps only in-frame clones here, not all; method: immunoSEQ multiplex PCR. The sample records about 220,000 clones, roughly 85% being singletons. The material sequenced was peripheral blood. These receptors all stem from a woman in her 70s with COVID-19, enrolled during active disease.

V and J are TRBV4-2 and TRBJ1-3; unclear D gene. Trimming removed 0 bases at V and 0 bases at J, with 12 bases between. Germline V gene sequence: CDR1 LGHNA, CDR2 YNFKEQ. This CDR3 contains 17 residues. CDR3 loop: CASSQEIGGSSGNTIYF. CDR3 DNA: TGTGCCAGCAGCCAAGAAATTGGCGGCAGCTCTGGAAACACCATATATTTT.

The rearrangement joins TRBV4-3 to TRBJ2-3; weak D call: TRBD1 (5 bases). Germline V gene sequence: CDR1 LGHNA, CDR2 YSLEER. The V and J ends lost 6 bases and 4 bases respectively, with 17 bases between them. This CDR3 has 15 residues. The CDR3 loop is CASSVGQGGADTQYF. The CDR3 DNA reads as TGCGCCAGCAGTGTGGGGCAGGGTGGGGCAGATACGCAGTATTTT.

CDR3 loop: CASSPARGIFDGYTF. CDR3 in DNA: TGTGCCAGCAGCCCCGCGCGGGGGATCTTTGATGGCTACACCTTC. The J gene is TRBJ1-2, the V gene TRBV25-1, with a possible D match to TRBD1 (5 bases). The CDR3 sequence is 15 residues long. Trimming stripped 6 bases from V and 6 bases from J, with 20 bases between. Germline CDR1 MGHDK, CDR2 SYGVNS.

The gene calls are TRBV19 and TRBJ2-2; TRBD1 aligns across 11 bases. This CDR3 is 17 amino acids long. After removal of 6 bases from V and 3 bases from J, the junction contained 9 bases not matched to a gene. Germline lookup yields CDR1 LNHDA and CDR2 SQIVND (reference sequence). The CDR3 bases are TGTGCCAGTAGCTTGATGCGGGGACAGGGGGACACCGGGGAGCTGTTTTTT. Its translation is CASSLMRGQGDTGELFF.

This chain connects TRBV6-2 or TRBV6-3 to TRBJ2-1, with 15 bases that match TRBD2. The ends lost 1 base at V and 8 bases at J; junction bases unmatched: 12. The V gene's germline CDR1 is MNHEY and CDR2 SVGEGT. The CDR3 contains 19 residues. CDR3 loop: CASSYLGTSGGSVAHEQFF. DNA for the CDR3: TGTGCCAGCAGTTACTTGGGGACTAGCGGGGGGAGTGTGGCGCATGAGCAGTTCTTC.

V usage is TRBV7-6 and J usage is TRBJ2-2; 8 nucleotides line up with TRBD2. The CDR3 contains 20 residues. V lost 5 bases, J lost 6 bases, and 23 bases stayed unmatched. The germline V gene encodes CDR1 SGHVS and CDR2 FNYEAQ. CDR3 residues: CASSEKGGTSKGTVAGELFF. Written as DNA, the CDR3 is TGTGCCAGCAGCGAAAAGGGCGGGACTAGTAAGGGCACGGTGGCCGGGGAGCTGTTTTTT.

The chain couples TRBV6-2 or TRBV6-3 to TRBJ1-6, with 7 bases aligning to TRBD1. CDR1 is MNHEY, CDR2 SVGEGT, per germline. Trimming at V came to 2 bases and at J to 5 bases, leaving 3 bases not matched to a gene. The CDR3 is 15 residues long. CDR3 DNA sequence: TGTGCCAGCAGTTACCCGACAGGGAATAATTCACCCCTCCACTTT. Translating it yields CASSYPTGNNSPLHF.

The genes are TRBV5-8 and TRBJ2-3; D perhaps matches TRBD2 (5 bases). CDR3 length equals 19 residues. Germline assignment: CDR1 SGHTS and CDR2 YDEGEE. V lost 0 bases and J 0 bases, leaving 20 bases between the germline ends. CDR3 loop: CASSLAWEWGAGSTDTQYF. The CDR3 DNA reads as TGTGCCAGCAGCTTGGCCTGGGAGTGGGGTGCAGGAAGCACAGATACGCAGTATTTT.

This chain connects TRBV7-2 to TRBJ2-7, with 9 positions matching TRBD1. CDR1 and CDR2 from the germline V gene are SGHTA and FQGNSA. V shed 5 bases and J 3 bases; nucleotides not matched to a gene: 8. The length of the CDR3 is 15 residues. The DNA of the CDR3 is TGTGCCAGCAGCCCGGGACAGGGAAGGAACTACGAGCAGTACTTC. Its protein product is CASSPGQGRNYEQYF.

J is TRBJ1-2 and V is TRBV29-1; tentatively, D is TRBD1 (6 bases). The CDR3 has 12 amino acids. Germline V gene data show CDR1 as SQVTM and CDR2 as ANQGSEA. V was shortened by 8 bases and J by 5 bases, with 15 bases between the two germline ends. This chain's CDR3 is CSHRDGYYGYTF. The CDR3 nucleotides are TGCAGCCACAGGGACGGGTATTATGGCTACACCTTC.

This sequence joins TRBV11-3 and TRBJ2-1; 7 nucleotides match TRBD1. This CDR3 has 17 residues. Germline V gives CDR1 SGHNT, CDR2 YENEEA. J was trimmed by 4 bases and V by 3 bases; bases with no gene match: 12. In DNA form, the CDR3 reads TGTGCCAGCAGCTTCGCCGGTGGGGACAGCCGATACAATGAGCAGTTCTTC. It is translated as CASSFAGGDSRYNEQFF.

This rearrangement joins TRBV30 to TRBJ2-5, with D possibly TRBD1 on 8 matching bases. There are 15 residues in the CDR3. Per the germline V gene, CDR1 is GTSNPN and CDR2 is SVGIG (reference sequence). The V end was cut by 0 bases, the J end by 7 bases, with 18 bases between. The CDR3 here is CAWSVTGQGGGTQYF. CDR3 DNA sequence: TGTGCCTGGAGTGTCACCGGACAGGGAGGGGGGACCCAGTACTTC.

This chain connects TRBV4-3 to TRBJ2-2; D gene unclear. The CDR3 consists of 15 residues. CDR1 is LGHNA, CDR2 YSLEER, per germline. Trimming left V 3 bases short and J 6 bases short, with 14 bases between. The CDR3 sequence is CASSQATKRAGELFF. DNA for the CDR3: TGCGCCAGCAGCCAGGCGACAAAACGCGCCGGGGAGCTGTTTTTT.

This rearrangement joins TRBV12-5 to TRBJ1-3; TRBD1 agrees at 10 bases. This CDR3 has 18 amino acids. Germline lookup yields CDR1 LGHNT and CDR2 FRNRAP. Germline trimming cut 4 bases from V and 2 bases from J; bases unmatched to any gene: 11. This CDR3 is CASGSPVGQGETGNTIYF. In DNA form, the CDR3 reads TGTGCTAGTGGTTCCCCTGTCGGACAGGGGGAAACTGGAAACACCATATATTTT.

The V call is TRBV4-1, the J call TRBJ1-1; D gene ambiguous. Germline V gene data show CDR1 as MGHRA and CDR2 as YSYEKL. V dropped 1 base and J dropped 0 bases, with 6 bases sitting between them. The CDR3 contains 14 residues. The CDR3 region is CASSQGLLNTEAFF. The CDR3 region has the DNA TGCGCCAGCAGCCAAGGGCTCTTGAACACTGAAGCTTTCTTT.

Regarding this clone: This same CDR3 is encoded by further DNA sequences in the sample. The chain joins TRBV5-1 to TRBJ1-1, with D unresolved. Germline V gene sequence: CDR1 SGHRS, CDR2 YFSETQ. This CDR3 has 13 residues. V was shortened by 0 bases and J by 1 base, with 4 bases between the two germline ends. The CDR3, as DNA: TGCGCCAGCAGCTTGGGCGAGAACACTGAAGCTTTCTTT. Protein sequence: CASSLGENTEAFF.

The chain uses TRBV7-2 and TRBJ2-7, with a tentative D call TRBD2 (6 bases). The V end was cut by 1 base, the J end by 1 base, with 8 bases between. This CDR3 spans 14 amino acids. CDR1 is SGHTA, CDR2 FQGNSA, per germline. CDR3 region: CASSLGDFSYEQYF. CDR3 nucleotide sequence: TGTGCCAGCAGCTTAGGGGACTTTTCCTACGAGCAGTACTTC. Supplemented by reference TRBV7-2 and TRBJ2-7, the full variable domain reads GAGVSQSPSNKVTEKGKDVELRCDPISGHTALYWYRQSLGQGLEFLIYFQGNSAPDKSGLPSDRFSAERTGGSVSTLTIQRTQQEDSAVYLCASSLGDFSYEQYFGPGTRLTVT.

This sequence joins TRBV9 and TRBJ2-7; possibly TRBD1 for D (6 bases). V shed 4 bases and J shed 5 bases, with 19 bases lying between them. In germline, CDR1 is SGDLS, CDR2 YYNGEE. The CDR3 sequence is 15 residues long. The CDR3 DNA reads TGTGCCAGCAGCCCCCGGCGGACAGTGGGCGACGAGCAGTACTTC. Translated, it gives CASSPRRTVGDEQYF.

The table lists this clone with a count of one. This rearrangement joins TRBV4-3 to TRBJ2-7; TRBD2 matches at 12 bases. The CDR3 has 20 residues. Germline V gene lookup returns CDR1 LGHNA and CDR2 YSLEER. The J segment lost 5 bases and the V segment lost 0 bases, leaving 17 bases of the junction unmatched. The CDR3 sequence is CASSQDLNSASGRGLNEQYF. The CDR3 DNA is TGCGCCAGCAGCCAAGATCTCAATTCGGCTAGCGGGAGGGGGTTGAACGAGCAGTACTTC.

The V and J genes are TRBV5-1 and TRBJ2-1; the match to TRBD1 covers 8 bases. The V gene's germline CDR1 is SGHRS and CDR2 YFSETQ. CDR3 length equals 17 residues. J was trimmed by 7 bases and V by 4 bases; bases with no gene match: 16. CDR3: CASSTPGQAAGVNEQFF. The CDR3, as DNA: TGCGCCAGCAGCACCCCGGGACAGGCGGCCGGGGTGAATGAGCAGTTCTTC. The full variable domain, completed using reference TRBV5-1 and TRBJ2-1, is KAGVTQTPRYLIKTRGQQVTLSCSPISGHRSVSWYQQTPGQGLQFLFEYFSETQRNKGNFPGRFSGRQFSNSRSEMNVSTLELGDSALYLCASSTPGQAAGVNEQFFGPGTRLTVL.

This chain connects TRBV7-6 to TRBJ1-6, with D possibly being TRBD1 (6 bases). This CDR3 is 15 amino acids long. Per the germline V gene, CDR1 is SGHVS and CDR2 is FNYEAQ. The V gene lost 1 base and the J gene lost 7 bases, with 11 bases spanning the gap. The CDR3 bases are TGTGCCAGCAGCTTAGGGCAGGGGCTAAATTCACCCCTCCACTTT. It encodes CASSLGQGLNSPLHF.

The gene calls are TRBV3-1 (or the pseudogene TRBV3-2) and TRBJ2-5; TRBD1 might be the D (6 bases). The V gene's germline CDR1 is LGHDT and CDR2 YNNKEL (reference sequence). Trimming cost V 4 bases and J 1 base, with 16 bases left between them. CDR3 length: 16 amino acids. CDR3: CASSPGVRMSQETQYF. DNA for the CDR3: TGTGCCAGCAGCCCAGGGGTCCGGATGTCCCAAGAGACCCAGTACTTC.

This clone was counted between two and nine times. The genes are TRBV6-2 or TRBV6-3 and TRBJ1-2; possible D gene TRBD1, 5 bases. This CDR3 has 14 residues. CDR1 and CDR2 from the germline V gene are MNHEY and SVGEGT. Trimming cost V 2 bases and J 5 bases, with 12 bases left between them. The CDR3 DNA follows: TGTGCCAGCAGTTACGCAGGGCTTGGATATGGCTACACCTTC. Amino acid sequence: CASSYAGLGYGYTF.

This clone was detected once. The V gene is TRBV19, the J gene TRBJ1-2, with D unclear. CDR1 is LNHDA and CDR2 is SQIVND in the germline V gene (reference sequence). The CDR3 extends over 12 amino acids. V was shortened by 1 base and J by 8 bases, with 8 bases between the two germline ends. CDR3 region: CASSIVHSGYTF. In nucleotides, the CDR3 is TGTGCCAGTAGTATAGTCCACTCCGGCTACACCTTC.

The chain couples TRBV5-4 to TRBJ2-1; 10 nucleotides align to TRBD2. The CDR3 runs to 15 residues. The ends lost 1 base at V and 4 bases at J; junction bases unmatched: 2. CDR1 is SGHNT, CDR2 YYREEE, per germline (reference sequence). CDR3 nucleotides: TGTGCCAGCAGCTTGAGTAGCGGGAGGTACAATGAGCAGTTCTTC. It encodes CASSLSSGRYNEQFF.

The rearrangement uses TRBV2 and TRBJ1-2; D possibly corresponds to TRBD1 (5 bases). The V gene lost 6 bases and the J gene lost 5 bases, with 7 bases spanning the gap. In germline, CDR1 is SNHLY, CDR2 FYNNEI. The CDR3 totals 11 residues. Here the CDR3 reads CASRAGYGYTF. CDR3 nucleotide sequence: TGTGCCAGCAGGGCAGGGTATGGCTACACCTTC.